The rows below give T cell receptor beta chains drawn from one sample of a study of T cells in Graves' hyperthyroidism and ophthalmopathy. TCRdb reprocessed the multiplex PCR reads with MiXCR, giving one entry per CDR3 protein. The sample lists fewer than 350,000 distinct CDR3 sequences, about 20% seen once, with about half in the top ten. Source material: blood. The receptor set was obtained from a woman in her forties or fifties with Graves' hyperthyroidism. Both conserved end residues are part of each CDR3. A D gene is named only where the DNA matches it firmly. Clone size appears in some rows only: once, few, many, or a class for an expanded clone.

clone_size j_call d_call v_call cdr3_nt cdr3_aa
- TRBJ2-2 - TRBV30 TGTGCCTGGAGTGTAGTGGGACAAAACACCGGGGAGCTGTTTTTT CAWSVVGQNTGELFF
- TRBJ2-3 TRBD2 TRBV7-3 TGTGCCAGCAGGCACGGGGGGGGGAAAGATACGCAGTATTTT CASRHGGGKDTQYF
- TRBJ2-3 - TRBV4-1 TGCGCCAGCAGCCAAGAACTCGGGGGAATCACAGATACGCAGTATTTT CASSQELGGITDTQYF
many TRBJ2-3 - TRBV11-2 TGTGCCAGCAGCTTAGTTGTAGATACGCAGTATTTT CASSLVVDTQYF
once TRBJ2-1 TRBD2 TRBV29-1 TGCAGCGTTGATGCATCAGCGGGATTTGCTAATGAGCAGTTCTTC CSVDASAGFANEQFF
many TRBJ1-2 - TRBV10-3 TGTGCCACGAGGGGGACGGTTAACTATGGCTACACCTTC CATRGTVNYGYTF
many TRBJ1-6 TRBD1 TRBV30 TGTGCCGTCGACAGGGATCGAAATTCACCCCTCCACTTT CAVDRDRNSPLHF
many TRBJ2-3 TRBD1 TRBV20-1 TGCAGTGCCCCCGGGACAGGGAACACAGATACGCAGTATTTT CSAPGTGNTDTQYF
- TRBJ2-1 - TRBV7-6 TGTGCCAGCAGCTCCGCAGGGGCATCGGCCTACGAGCAGTTCTTC CASSSAGASAYEQFF
- TRBJ2-5 - TRBV6-2/TRBV6-3 TGTGCCAGCAGTGCCACCTTGCAGACCCAGTACTTC CASSATLQTQYF
few TRBJ2-6 TRBD1 TRBV20-1 TGCAGTGCTAACGGACAGGGGAAGGTTGGGGCCAACGTCCTGACTTTC CSANGQGKVGANVLTF
many TRBJ2-3 TRBD2 TRBV10-1 TGCGCCAGCAGTGAAACGCGGGGGAGCACAGATACGCAGTATTTT CASSETRGSTDTQYF
few TRBJ2-2 TRBD2 TRBV14 TGTGCCAGCAGCCTTAAGCGGGAGGCGGTCACCGGGGAGCTGTTTTTT CASSLKREAVTGELFF
many TRBJ2-5 TRBD1 TRBV6-1 TGTGCCAGCAGTAGATCCGGACAGGCAGGAGAGACCCAGTACTTC CASSRSGQAGETQYF
once TRBJ2-3 TRBD2 TRBV20-1 TGCAGTGCTAGTCTAGGGGAGAGCGGGGAAACAGATACGCAGTATTTT CSASLGESGETDTQYF
many TRBJ2-1 - TRBV30 TGTGCCTGGAGTCCAGGACTCGACAATGAGCAGTTCTTC CAWSPGLDNEQFF
- TRBJ1-1 - TRBV4-1 TGCGCCAGCAGCCAAGAGGGGGCGGTCGGCCCCACTGAAGCTTTCTTT CASSQEGAVGPTEAFF
few TRBJ1-1 - TRBV5-6 TGTGCCAGCAGCCCTAAACAGACCGAAGCTTTCTTT CASSPKQTEAFF
- TRBJ2-5 - TRBV2 TGTGCCAGCAGTGTAGGAGGGAGCCGCGAGACCCAGTACTTC CASSVGGSRETQYF
few TRBJ1-2 - TRBV19 TGTGCCAGTAGCCGCACAGCGGCGGGTCCCGCATATTACGGCTACACCTTC CASSRTAAGPAYYGYTF
- TRBJ1-1 - TRBV6-5 TGTGCCAGCAGTTACTCTGCAGGTAACACTGAAGCTTTCTTT CASSYSAGNTEAFF
- TRBJ1-4 TRBD1 TRBV28 TGTGCCACCCACCCGGGACAGGGGGCATCTAATGAAAAACTGTTTTTT CATHPGQGASNEKLFF
many TRBJ1-1 - TRBV5-1 TGTGCCAGCAGTCTTAGGGGAAACACTGAAGCTTTCTTT CASSLRGNTEAFF
- TRBJ1-2 TRBD1 TRBV27 TGTGCCAGCAGTGAGACAGGGTTTGGGCGAGGCTACACCTTC CASSETGFGRGYTF
many TRBJ1-1 - TRBV7-9 TGTGCCAGCAGCTTTAGTACTGAAGCTTTCTTT CASSFSTEAFF
- TRBJ2-1 - TRBV19 TGTGCCAGTAGCGAGAGGCGCCTAACATACAATGAGCAGTTCTTC CASSERRLTYNEQFF
many TRBJ2-2 TRBD1 TRBV11-2 TGTGCCAGCAGCACCGGGACAGGGGGCACCGGGGAGCTGTTTTTT CASSTGTGGTGELFF
- TRBJ2-3 - TRBV6-2/TRBV6-3 TGTGCCAGCAGTTACCCCCAAGCGGATACGCAGTATTTT CASSYPQADTQYF
many TRBJ2-4 - TRBV13 TGTGCCAGCAGCCCAGGAGGCAAAAACATTCAGTACTTC CASSPGGKNIQYF
- TRBJ1-2 - TRBV27 TGTGCCAGCAGTTTATCGAATCGGGCCTATTATGGCTACACCTTC CASSLSNRAYYGYTF
- TRBJ2-3 TRBD1 TRBV28 TGTGCCAGCAGTTTAGGCAGGGGGCTGAGCACAGATACGCAGTATTTT CASSLGRGLSTDTQYF
many TRBJ1-2 TRBD1 TRBV2 TGTGCCAGCAGTGGGGGACAGGGGTTAAGCTACACCTTC CASSGGQGLSYTF
many TRBJ1-2 - TRBV11-2 TGTGCCAGCAGCCGAGGGACACGAGGGGAAAATGGCTACACCTTC CASSRGTRGENGYTF
few TRBJ1-2 - TRBV10-3 TGTGCCATCAGTGAGTCTGGGCAAATTTATGGCTACACCTTC CAISESGQIYGYTF
many TRBJ1-2 - TRBV20-1 TGCAGTGCTAGAGATCAATCGGAGGCTTTGGGCTACACCTTC CSARDQSEALGYTF
many TRBJ2-3 - TRBV7-2 TGTGCCAGCAGCTTATCTAGCATAGGCACAGATACGCAGTATTTT CASSLSSIGTDTQYF
many TRBJ1-1 TRBD1 TRBV28 TGTGCCAGCAGTCCAGGACAGGGGCAGTGGGGAAACACTGAAGCTTTCTTT CASSPGQGQWGNTEAFF
few TRBJ2-2 - TRBV11-2 TGTGCCAGCAGCTTATCCGGGGGAGTTTCGTTTTTT CASSLSGGVSFF
many TRBJ2-1 - TRBV3-1 TGTGCCAGCAGCCAAGTGGGAGTTGACACTGAGCAGTTCTTC CASSQVGVDTEQFF
- TRBJ2-1 - TRBV20-1 TGCAGTGCTAGTAGGGGGGGTCCCTACAATGAGCAGTTCTTC CSASRGGPYNEQFF
- TRBJ2-7 - TRBV19 TGTGCCAGTAGTATAGGGGCTCCCTACGAGCAGTACTTC CASSIGAPYEQYF
many TRBJ1-2 - TRBV3-1 TGTGCCAGCAGCCTCCCCGACTACACCTTC CASSLPDYTF
many TRBJ2-1 TRBD2 TRBV7-9 TGTGCCAGCACCCGAGCGGGGAGCTCCTACAATGAGCAGTTCTTC CASTRAGSSYNEQFF
many TRBJ1-1 - TRBV12-3/TRBV12-4 TGTGCCAGCAGTTTCGCGGGGGGCGCGTACACTGAAGCTTTCTTT CASSFAGGAYTEAFF
many TRBJ2-7 TRBD1 TRBV6-1 TGTGCCAGCAGTGAAGAGTCAGGGGGCGAGCAGTACTTC CASSEESGGEQYF
many TRBJ1-1 - TRBV28 TGTGCCAGCAGTCCCCACAGGGCTAACACTGAAGCTTTCTTT CASSPHRANTEAFF
many TRBJ2-2 - TRBV11-2 TGTGCCAGCAGCTCTTGGAAGGGACACACCGGGGAGCTGTTTTTT CASSSWKGHTGELFF
- TRBJ1-2 TRBD1 TRBV30 TGTGCCTGCACAAGACAGGGGGCAGACTATGGCTACACCTTC CACTRQGADYGYTF
- TRBJ1-4 TRBD1 TRBV19 TGTGCCAGTAGTATGGAGGGGGCAAGTTTAAATGAAAAACTGTTTTTT CASSMEGASLNEKLFF
many TRBJ2-5 - TRBV6-1 TGTGCCAGCAGTGAAATCATCCAAGAGACCCAGTACTTC CASSEIIQETQYF
many TRBJ2-3 TRBD2 TRBV11-2 TGTGCCAGCGTTCTAGCGGGGGGGACAGATACGCAGTATTTT CASVLAGGTDTQYF
few TRBJ1-2 - TRBV5-1 TGCGCCAGCAGCTTGGTGGCAGGGGTGAACTATGGCTACACCTTC CASSLVAGVNYGYTF
few TRBJ1-6 - TRBV30 TGTGCCTGGAGTGTACTAGCAGGGTTGCCATCACCCCTCCACTTT CAWSVLAGLPSPLHF
- TRBJ2-1 - TRBV5-1 TGCGCCAGCAGCTCACGCCCGGCGGGGTCGGGTGGTGAGCAGTTCTTC CASSSRPAGSGGEQFF
many TRBJ2-7 TRBD1 TRBV20-1 TGCAGTGCACGCCCGGACAGGGGGGTGCAGTACTTC CSARPDRGVQYF
few TRBJ2-1 TRBD2 TRBV10-2 TGCGCCAGCATGGGACTAGCGGGGGTCAATGAGCAGTTCTTC CASMGLAGVNEQFF
many TRBJ2-3 - TRBV7-2 TGTGCCAGCAGCTCGACTCATCATTCCACAGATACGCAGTATTTT CASSSTHHSTDTQYF
few TRBJ2-3 TRBD2 TRBV2 TGTGCCAGCAGGACAACTAGCGGGGGTGAAGATACGCAGTATTTT CASRTTSGGEDTQYF
- TRBJ2-7 - TRBV20-1 TGCAGTGCTCACCCCGCACGGAGCTACGAGCAGTACTTC CSAHPARSYEQYF
many TRBJ1-5 TRBD1 TRBV6-1 TGTGCCAGCTCGGGGATGGGACAGAGCAATCAGCCCCAGCATTTT CASSGMGQSNQPQHF